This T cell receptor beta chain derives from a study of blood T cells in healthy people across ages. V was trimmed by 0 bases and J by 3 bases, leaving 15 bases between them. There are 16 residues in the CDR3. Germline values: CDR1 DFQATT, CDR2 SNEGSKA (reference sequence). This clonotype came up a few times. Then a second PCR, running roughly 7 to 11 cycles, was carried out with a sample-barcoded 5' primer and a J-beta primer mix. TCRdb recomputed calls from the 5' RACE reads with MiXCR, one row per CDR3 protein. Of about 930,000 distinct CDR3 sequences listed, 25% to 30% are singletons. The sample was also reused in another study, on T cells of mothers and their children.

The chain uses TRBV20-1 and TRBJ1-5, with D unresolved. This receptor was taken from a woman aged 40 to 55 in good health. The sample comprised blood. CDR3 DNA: TGCAGTGCTAGAGATGAGGGTAAGGCGGACAATCAGCCCCAGCATTTT. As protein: CSARDEGKADNQPQHF.